This T cell receptor (beta chain) was sequenced during a study of beta chain features in type 1 diabetes. Reverse transcribing all isolated RNA meant expressed TCRB transcripts were sequenced. TCRdb keeps only in-frame clones here, not all; method: immunoSEQ multiplex PCR. The sample yields some 330,000 clones, about 10% seen once. V lost 1 base and J 1 base, leaving 4 bases between the germline ends. This CDR3 has 13 amino acids. Looked up from germline, CDR1 is KGHSH and CDR2 is LQKENI. The rearrangement links TRBV18 to TRBJ1-1, with D uncertain. This TCR derives from a woman aged 30 to 39 in good health. The source material was naive CD4+ T cells from blood. CDR3 DNA: TGTGCCAGCTCACCACAGAGGAACACTGAAGCTTTCTTT. It specifies CASSPQRNTEAFF.